Included here is one T cell receptor (beta chain) sequence, with context. As yet, its antigen is unknown. This sample was included in a study of cytomegalovirus exposure and HLA in healthy donors. Study at large: Earlier work reported 95 million to 130 million unique TCR beta sequences from 150 million to 200 million T cells. From HLA-typed donors, an early data release held tens of millions of unique TCRs. Study-wide results and limits: A later analysis showed TCR association rates differing by HLA locus, peaking at DRB1 and lowest at HLA-C. The classifier, whose performance was assessed in both the original and validation cohorts, reportedly diagnosed cytomegalovirus status with high specificity and sensitivity.

Primers included in the PCR were 60 Vbeta and 13 Jbeta primers. The data were produced by immunoSEQ multiplex PCR, yet TCRdb's version contains in-frame clones alone and is incomplete. The profile shows 150,000 to 200,000 clones, approximately 72% of them singletons. Trimming took 4 bases from V and 2 from J, leaving 10 bases between them. This CDR3 has 13 amino acids. Germline CDR1 and CDR2: SGHRS and YFSETQ. Source material: PBMCs. The TCR originated in a female donor in good health and CMV-seronegative. The chain is built from TRBV5-1 and TRBJ2-7, with D perhaps TRBD1 (6 bases). The chain's CDR3 is CASSRDKPYEQYF. The CDR3 DNA reads as TGCGCCAGCAGCCGGGACAAACCCTACGAGCAGTACTTC.